These T cell receptor beta chains were read from a single sample in a study of Ad26.COV2.S vaccination and SARS-CoV-2 variants. Assay: immunoSEQ multiplex PCR; the TCRdb copy retains only in-frame clones and omits some. The table includes 440,000 or so clones, roughly 87% detected once. Sequencing was performed on peripheral blood, taken in a trial of Ad26.COV2.S vaccine versus placebo. The receptors here all came from a person between 18 and 65 years old who received the Ad26.COV2.S COVID-19 vaccine or a placebo. Each CDR3 is given with its conserved first and last residue. D genes are given only for firm matches.

j_gene: TRBJ1-5; v_gene: TRBV15; d_gene: .; CDR3aa: CATSMGLAGSSNQPQHF; CDR3nt: TGTGCCACCAGCATGGGTCTGGCAGGGTCGAGCAATCAGCCCCAGCATTTT
j_gene: TRBJ1-1; v_gene: TRBV7-2; d_gene: .; CDR3aa: CASSLVGQPNTEAFF; CDR3nt: TGTGCCAGCAGCTTAGTTGGTCAGCCGAACACTGAAGCTTTCTTT
j_gene: TRBJ2-5; v_gene: TRBV30; d_gene: .; CDR3aa: CAWSVGRYFKETQYF; CDR3nt: TGTGCCTGGAGTGTTGGCCGCTATTTCAAGGAGACCCAGTACTTC
j_gene: TRBJ2-7; v_gene: TRBV5-1; d_gene: TRBD2; CDR3aa: CASSSPTTSGRVTGRQYF; CDR3nt: TGCGCCAGCAGCTCCCCGACGACTAGCGGGAGGGTAACGGGTCGGCAGTACTTC
j_gene: TRBJ2-1; v_gene: TRBV29-1; d_gene: TRBD2; CDR3aa: CSVEFGLAGGNEQFF; CDR3nt: TGCAGCGTTGAATTTGGGCTAGCGGGGGGCAATGAGCAGTTCTTC
j_gene: TRBJ1-5; v_gene: TRBV7-8; d_gene: .; CDR3aa: CASSYVGIQPQHF; CDR3nt: TGTGCCAGCAGCTACGTTGGTATCCAGCCCCAGCATTTT
j_gene: TRBJ1-2; v_gene: TRBV14; d_gene: .; CDR3aa: CASSQGAAPWGYTF; CDR3nt: TGTGCCAGCAGCCAAGGGGCGGCCCCCTGGGGCTACACCTTC
j_gene: TRBJ2-1; v_gene: TRBV30; d_gene: .; CDR3aa: CAWSRTSVDEQFF; CDR3nt: TGTGCCTGGAGTCGTACCTCGGTGGATGAGCAGTTCTTC
j_gene: TRBJ1-2; v_gene: TRBV28; d_gene: TRBD1; CDR3aa: CASSLGQPYGYTF; CDR3nt: TGTGCCAGCAGTTTGGGACAGCCCTATGGCTACACCTTC
j_gene: TRBJ2-7; v_gene: TRBV5-4; d_gene: TRBD2; CDR3aa: CASSIAGTSGPAYEQYF; CDR3nt: TGTGCCAGCAGCATAGCCGGGACTAGCGGCCCAGCCTACGAGCAGTACTTC
j_gene: TRBJ2-1; v_gene: TRBV11-3; d_gene: TRBD1; CDR3aa: CASSQGQGAYNEQFF; CDR3nt: TGTGCCAGCAGCCAAGGACAGGGGGCCTACAATGAGCAGTTCTTC